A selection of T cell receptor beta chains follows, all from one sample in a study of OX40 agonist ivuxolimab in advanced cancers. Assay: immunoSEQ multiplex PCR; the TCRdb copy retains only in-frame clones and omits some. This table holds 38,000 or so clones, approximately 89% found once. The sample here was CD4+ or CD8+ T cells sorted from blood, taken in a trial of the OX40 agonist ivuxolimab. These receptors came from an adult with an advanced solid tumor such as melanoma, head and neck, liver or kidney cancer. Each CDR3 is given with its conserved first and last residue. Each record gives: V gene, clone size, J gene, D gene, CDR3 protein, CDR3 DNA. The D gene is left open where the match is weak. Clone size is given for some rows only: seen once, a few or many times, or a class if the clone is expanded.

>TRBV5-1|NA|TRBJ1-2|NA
CASSLEAAQYGYTF
TGCGCCAGCAGCTTGGAGGCGGCGCAGTATGGCTACACCTTC
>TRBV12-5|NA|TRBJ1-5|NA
CASGFGGGTQPQHF
TGTGCTAGTGGTTTCGGTGGGGGGACTCAGCCCCAGCATTTT
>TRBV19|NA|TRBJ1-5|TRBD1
CASSMAGGNIPQPQHF
TGTGCCAGTAGTATGGCAGGGGGTAATATTCCTCAGCCCCAGCATTTT
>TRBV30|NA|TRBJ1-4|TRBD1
CAWETGNEKLFF
TGTGCCTGGGAGACAGGGAATGAAAAACTGTTTTTT
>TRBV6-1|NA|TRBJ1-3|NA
CATQEEGSGNTIYF
TGTGCCACCCAGGAAGAGGGCTCCGGAAACACCATATATTTT
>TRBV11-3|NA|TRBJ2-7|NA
CASSYLRASYEQYF
TGTGCCAGCAGCTACTTGAGGGCCTCCTACGAGCAGTACTTC
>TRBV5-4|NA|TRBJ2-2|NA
CASSLDVGSSNTGELFF
TGTGCCAGCAGCTTGGATGTCGGCAGTTCGAACACCGGGGAGCTGTTTTTT
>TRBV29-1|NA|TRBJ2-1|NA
CSGSRVYNEQFF
TGCAGCGGCAGCCGGGTTTACAATGAGCAGTTCTTC
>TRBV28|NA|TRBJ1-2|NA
CASSLLIPMTELGDGYTF
TGTGCCAGCAGTTTATTAATTCCTATGACAGAGCTAGGGGATGGCTACACCTTC
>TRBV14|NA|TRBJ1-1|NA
CASSHGGIAFF
TGTGCCAGCAGCCACGGGGGCATAGCTTTCTTT
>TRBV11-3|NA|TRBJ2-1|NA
CASSQGLQFF
TGTGCCAGCAGCCAGGGCCTCCAGTTCTTC
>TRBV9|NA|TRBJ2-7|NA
CASSGGQSSYEQYF
TGTGCCAGCAGTGGCGGACAGAGCTCCTACGAGCAGTACTTC
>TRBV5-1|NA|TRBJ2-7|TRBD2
CASSLSSGSGYEQYF
TGCGCCAGCAGCTTGTCTAGCGGGAGTGGGTACGAGCAGTACTTC
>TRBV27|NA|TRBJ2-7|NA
CASSLSYIGPFGEQYF
TGTGCCAGCAGTTTATCGTACATAGGGCCCTTCGGCGAGCAGTACTTC
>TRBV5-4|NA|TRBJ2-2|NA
CASSFPRGGNTGELFF
TGTGCCAGCAGCTTTCCTCGCGGAGGAAACACCGGGGAGCTGTTTTTT
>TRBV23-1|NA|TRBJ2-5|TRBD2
CASRSLADQETQYF
TGCGCCAGCCGCTCCCTAGCGGATCAAGAGACCCAGTACTTC
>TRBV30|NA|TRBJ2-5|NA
CAWSALGGRETQYF
TGTGCCTGGAGTGCACTTGGAGGGAGGGAGACCCAGTACTTC
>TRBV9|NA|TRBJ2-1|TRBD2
CASSVVLAGPDEQFF
TGTGCCAGCAGCGTAGTTCTAGCGGGACCGGATGAGCAGTTCTTC
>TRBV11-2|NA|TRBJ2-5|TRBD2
CASALAGGYQETQYF
TGTGCCAGCGCCCTGGCGGGAGGATACCAAGAGACCCAGTACTTC
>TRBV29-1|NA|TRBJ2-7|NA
CSVEGLHEGEGEQYF
TGCAGCGTTGAAGGCCTACACGAGGGAGAGGGCGAGCAGTACTTC
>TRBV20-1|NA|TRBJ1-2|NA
CSARGAGGYTF
TGCAGTGCTCGAGGGGCCGGTGGCTACACCTTC
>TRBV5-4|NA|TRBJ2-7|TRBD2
CASSQLAGGSEQYF
TGTGCCAGCAGCCAACTAGCGGGAGGATCCGAGCAGTACTTC
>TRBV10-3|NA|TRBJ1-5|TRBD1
CAISDSGTVAPFSNQPQHF
TGTGCCATCAGTGATTCCGGGACAGTAGCACCCTTTAGCAATCAGCCCCAGCATTTT
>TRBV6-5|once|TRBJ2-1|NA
CASSSPMGGGEQFF
TGTGCCAGCAGTTCTCCGATGGGAGGGGGTGAGCAGTTCTTC
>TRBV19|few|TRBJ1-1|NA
CASSIERRAHTEAFF
TGTGCCAGTAGTATAGAGCGCAGGGCCCACACTGAAGCTTTCTTT
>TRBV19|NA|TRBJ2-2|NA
CASRLLWNTGELFF
TGTGCCAGTAGACTACTTTGGAACACCGGGGAGCTGTTTTTT
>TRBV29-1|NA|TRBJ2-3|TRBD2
CSVRLAGTTDTQYF
TGCAGCGTCCGACTAGCGGGGACCACAGATACGCAGTATTTT